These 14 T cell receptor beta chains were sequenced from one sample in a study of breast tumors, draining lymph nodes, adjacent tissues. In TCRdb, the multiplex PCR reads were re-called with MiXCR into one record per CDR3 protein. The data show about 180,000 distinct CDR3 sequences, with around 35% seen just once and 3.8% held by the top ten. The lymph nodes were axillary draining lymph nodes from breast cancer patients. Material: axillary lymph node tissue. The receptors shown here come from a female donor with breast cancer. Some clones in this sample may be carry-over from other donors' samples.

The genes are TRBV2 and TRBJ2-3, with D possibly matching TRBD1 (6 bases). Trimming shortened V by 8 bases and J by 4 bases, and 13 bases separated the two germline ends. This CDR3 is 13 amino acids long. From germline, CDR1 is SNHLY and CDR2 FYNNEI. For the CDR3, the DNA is TGTGCCAGCCGGCAGGGGCGGGCAGATACGCAGTATTTT. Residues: CASRQGRADTQYF.

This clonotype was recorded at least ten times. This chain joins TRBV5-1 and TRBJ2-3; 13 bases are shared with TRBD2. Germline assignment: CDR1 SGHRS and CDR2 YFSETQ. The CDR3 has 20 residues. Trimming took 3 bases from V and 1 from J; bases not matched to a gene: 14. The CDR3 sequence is CASSSLGLAGARSGTDTQYF. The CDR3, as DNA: TGCGCCAGCAGCTCTCTCGGACTAGCGGGGGCTCGATCAGGCACAGATACGCAGTATTTT.

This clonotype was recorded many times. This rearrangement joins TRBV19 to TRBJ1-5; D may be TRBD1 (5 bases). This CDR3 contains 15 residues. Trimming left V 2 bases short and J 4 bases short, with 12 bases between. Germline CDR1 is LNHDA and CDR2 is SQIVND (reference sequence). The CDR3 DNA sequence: TGTGCCAGTAGTATAAGGATGACAGAAAATCAGCCCCAGCATTTT. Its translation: CASSIRMTENQPQHF.

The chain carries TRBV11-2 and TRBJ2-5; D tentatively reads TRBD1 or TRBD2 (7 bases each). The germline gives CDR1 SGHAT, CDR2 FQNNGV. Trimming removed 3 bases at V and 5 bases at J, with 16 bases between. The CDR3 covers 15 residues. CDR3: CASSLGRGGGETQYF. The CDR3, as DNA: TGTGCCAGCAGCTTGGGCAGGGGGGGAGGGGAGACCCAGTACTTC. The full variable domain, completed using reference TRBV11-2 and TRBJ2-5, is EAGVAQSPRYKIIEKRQSVAFWCNPISGHATLYWYQQILGQGPKLLIQFQNNGVVDDSQLPKDRFSAERLKGVDSTLKIQPAKLEDSAVYLCASSLGRGGGETQYFGPGTRLLVL.

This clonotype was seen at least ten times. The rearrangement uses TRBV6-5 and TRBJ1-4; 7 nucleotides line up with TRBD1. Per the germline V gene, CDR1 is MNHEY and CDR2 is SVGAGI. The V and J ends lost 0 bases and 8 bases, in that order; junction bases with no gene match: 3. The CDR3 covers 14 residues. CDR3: CASSYSTGPEKLFF. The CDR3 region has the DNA TGTGCCAGCAGTTACTCGACAGGGCCCGAAAAACTGTTTTTT.

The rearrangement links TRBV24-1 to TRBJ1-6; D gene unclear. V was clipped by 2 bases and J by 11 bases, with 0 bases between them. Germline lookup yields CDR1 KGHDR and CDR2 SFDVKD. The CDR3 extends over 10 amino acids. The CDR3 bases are TGTGCCACCAGTGATTCACCCCTCCACTTT. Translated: CATSDSPLHF.

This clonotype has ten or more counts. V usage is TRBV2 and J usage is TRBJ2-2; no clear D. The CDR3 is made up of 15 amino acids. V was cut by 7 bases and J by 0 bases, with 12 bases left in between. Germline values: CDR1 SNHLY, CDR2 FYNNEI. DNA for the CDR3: TGTGCCAGCATCTCGGGCGGAGCGAACACCGGGGAGCTGTTTTTT. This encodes CASISGGANTGELFF. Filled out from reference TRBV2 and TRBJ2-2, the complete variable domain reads EPEVTQTPSHQVTQMGQEVILRCVPISNHLYFYWYRQILGQKVEFLVSFYNNEISEKSEIFDDQFSVERPDGSNFTLKIRSTKLEDSAMYFCASISGGANTGELFFGEGSRLTVL.

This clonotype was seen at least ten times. CDR3: CASSLTGPGANVLTF. CDR3 DNA sequence: TGCGCCAGCAGCTTGACAGGGCCGGGGGCCAACGTCCTGACTTTC. The rearrangement joins TRBV5-1 to TRBJ2-6; D may be TRBD1 (6 bases). This CDR3 has 15 residues. V gave up 1 base and J gave up 4 bases, with 9 bases separating them. Germline CDR1 reads SGHRS; CDR2 reads YFSETQ.

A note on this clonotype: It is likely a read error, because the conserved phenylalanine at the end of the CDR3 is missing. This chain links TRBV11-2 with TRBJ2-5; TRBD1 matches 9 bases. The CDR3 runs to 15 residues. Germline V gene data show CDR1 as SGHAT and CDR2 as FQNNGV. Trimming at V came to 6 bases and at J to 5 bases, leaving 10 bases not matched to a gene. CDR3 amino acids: CASSPGTGPMETQYS. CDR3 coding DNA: TGTGCCAGCAGTCCCGGGACAGGGCCCATGGAGACCCAGTACTCC.

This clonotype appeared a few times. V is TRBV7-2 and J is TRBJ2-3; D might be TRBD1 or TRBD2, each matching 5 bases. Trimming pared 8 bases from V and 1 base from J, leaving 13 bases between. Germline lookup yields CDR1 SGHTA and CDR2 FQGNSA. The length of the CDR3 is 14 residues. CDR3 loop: CASAPGPRTDTQYF. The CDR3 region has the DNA TGTGCCAGCGCACCGGGACCGCGCACAGATACGCAGTATTTT. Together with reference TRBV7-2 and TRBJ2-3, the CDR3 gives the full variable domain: GAGVSQSPSNKVTEKGKDVELRCDPISGHTALYWYRQSLGQGLEFLIYFQGNSAPDKSGLPSDRFSAERTGGSVSTLTIQRTQQEDSAVYLCASAPGPRTDTQYFGPGTRLTVL.

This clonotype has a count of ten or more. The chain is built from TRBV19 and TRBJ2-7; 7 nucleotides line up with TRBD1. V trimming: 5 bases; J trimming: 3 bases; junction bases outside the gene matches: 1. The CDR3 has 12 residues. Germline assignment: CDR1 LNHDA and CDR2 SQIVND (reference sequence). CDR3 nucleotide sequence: TGTGCCAGTAGTCGACAGGGCTACGAGCAGTACTTC. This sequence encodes CASSRQGYEQYF.

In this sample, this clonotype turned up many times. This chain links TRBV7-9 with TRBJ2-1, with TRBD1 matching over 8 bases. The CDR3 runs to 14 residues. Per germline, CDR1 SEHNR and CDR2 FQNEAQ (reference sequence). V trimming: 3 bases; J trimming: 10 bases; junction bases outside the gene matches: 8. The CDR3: CASSLGRGQGEQFF. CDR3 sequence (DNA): TGTGCCAGCAGCTTGGGCAGGGGGCAGGGCGAGCAGTTCTTC.

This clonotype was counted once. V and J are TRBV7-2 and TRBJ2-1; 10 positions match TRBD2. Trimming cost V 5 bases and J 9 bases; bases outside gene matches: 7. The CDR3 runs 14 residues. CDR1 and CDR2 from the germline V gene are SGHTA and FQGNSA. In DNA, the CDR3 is TGTGCCAGCAGCGGGCTAGCGGGAGTTATTGAGCAGTTCTTC. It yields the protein CASSGLAGVIEQFF. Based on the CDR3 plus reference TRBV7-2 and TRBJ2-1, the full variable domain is GAGVSQSPSNKVTEKGKDVELRCDPISGHTALYWYRQSLGQGLEFLIYFQGNSAPDKSGLPSDRFSAERTGGSVSTLTIQRTQQEDSAVYLCASSGLAGVIEQFFGPGTRLTVL.

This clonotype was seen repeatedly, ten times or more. CDR3 bases: TGTGCCAGCAGCTTAGCGGGTCCCCGACTTGCCTACGAGCAGTACTTC. Its protein product is CASSLAGPRLAYEQYF. The chain couples TRBV7-9 to TRBJ2-7; no clear D gene. Trimming removed 0 bases at V and 2 bases at J, with 14 bases between. Looked up from germline, CDR1 is SEHNR and CDR2 is FQNEAQ (reference sequence). The CDR3 spans 16 residues.